Listed below are T cell receptor beta chains from one sample, sequenced in a study of blood T cell repertoires in COVID-19. Measured with immunoSEQ multiplex PCR; TCRdb has only the in-frame clones, and not every one. Here the sample spans around 130,000 clones, roughly 89% being singletons. What was sequenced was peripheral blood. These receptors were collected from a middle-aged man with active or convalescent COVID-19. Both conserved end residues are part of each CDR3. D genes are given only for firm matches. Clone sizes are given selectively: once, few, many, or a class where the clone is expanded.

V gene: TRBV19; D gene: TRBD1; J gene: TRBJ1-1; clone size: NA; CDR3 DNA: TGTGCCAGTCGGAAGGCTGGGACAGAATCTCCTGAAGCTTTCTTT; CDR3 protein: CASRKAGTESPEAFF
V gene: TRBV29-1; D gene: NA; J gene: TRBJ2-7; clone size: NA; CDR3 DNA: TGCAGCGTTGAAGGTATGGGACTGGGAAGCTACGAGCAGTACTTC; CDR3 protein: CSVEGMGLGSYEQYF
V gene: TRBV18; D gene: TRBD2; J gene: TRBJ2-1; clone size: NA; CDR3 DNA: TGTGCCAGCTCAATGGGTAGCGGGAGCTCCTACAATGAGCAGTTCTTC; CDR3 protein: CASSMGSGSSYNEQFF
V gene: TRBV18; D gene: NA; J gene: TRBJ2-5; clone size: NA; CDR3 DNA: TGTGCCAGCTCACCGCGGATCGAGGGAGAGACCCAGTACTTC; CDR3 protein: CASSPRIEGETQYF
V gene: TRBV5-5; D gene: NA; J gene: TRBJ2-7; clone size: NA; CDR3 DNA: TGTGCCAGCAGCCTAGACAGCTTCCTATCAGAGCAGTACTTC; CDR3 protein: CASSLDSFLSEQYF
V gene: TRBV6-5; D gene: TRBD1; J gene: TRBJ2-7; clone size: NA; CDR3 DNA: TGTGCCAGCAGATCATCTCTAGGGGGCGAGTACGAGCAGTACTTC; CDR3 protein: CASRSSLGGEYEQYF
V gene: TRBV7-2; D gene: NA; J gene: TRBJ2-2; clone size: NA; CDR3 DNA: TGTGCCAGCAGCCGCGGGGGACAGGCGAACACCGGGGAGCTGTTTTTT; CDR3 protein: CASSRGGQANTGELFF
V gene: TRBV27; D gene: NA; J gene: TRBJ2-2; clone size: few; CDR3 DNA: TGTGCCAGCAGTACGGACAGAAACACCGGGGAGCTGTTTTTT; CDR3 protein: CASSTDRNTGELFF
V gene: TRBV18; D gene: TRBD1; J gene: TRBJ1-3; clone size: NA; CDR3 DNA: TGTGCCAGCTCACCAGGGGACAGAAGCTCTGGAAACACCATATATTTT; CDR3 protein: CASSPGDRSSGNTIYF
V gene: TRBV19; D gene: NA; J gene: TRBJ2-2; clone size: few; CDR3 DNA: TGTGCCAGTAGAAATGGTGGGAGCACCGGGGAGCTGTTTTTT; CDR3 protein: CASRNGGSTGELFF
V gene: TRBV15; D gene: TRBD2; J gene: TRBJ2-1; clone size: NA; CDR3 DNA: TGTGCCACCAGCAGAGATCTCGGCGGGGGGCGCTACAATGAGCAGTTCTTC; CDR3 protein: CATSRDLGGGRYNEQFF
V gene: TRBV6-1; D gene: NA; J gene: TRBJ1-2; clone size: NA; CDR3 DNA: TGTGCCAGCAGTGAACGTGGAGACTATGGCTACACCTTC; CDR3 protein: CASSERGDYGYTF
V gene: TRBV19; D gene: NA; J gene: TRBJ2-2; clone size: few; CDR3 DNA: TGTGCCAGTAGTACCCTCGGACTGGACACCGGGGAGCTGTTTTTT; CDR3 protein: CASSTLGLDTGELFF
V gene: TRBV14; D gene: TRBD1; J gene: TRBJ1-4; clone size: once; CDR3 DNA: TGTGCCAGCAGCACCCACAGGGGAACTAATGAAAAACTGTTTTTT; CDR3 protein: CASSTHRGTNEKLFF
V gene: TRBV19; D gene: TRBD2; J gene: TRBJ2-1; clone size: once; CDR3 DNA: TGTGCCAGTAGTAAACTAGCGGCGCGACAGGAGCAGTTCTTC; CDR3 protein: CASSKLAARQEQFF
V gene: TRBV13; D gene: NA; J gene: TRBJ2-3; clone size: NA; CDR3 DNA: TGTGCCAGCAGCGGCCGGAGGGGGGGGACCACAGATACGCAGTATTTT; CDR3 protein: CASSGRRGGTTDTQYF
V gene: TRBV6-1; D gene: NA; J gene: TRBJ1-2; clone size: NA; CDR3 DNA: TGTGCCAGCAGTGAAAAAAGGGACTCTTTCTATGGCTACACCTTC; CDR3 protein: CASSEKRDSFYGYTF
V gene: TRBV7-8; D gene: TRBD1; J gene: TRBJ1-5; clone size: few; CDR3 DNA: TGTGCCAGCAGCCAGCAAACAGGGGGCCCTCAGCCCCAGCATTTT; CDR3 protein: CASSQQTGGPQPQHF
V gene: TRBV4-1; D gene: NA; J gene: TRBJ2-3; clone size: NA; CDR3 DNA: TGCGCCAGCAGCGCGGGACCCTACACAGATACGCAGTATTTT; CDR3 protein: CASSAGPYTDTQYF
V gene: TRBV18; D gene: TRBD1; J gene: TRBJ1-1; clone size: NA; CDR3 DNA: TGTGCCAGCTCACCAATGGGACAGGAGAGTGAAGCTTTCTTT; CDR3 protein: CASSPMGQESEAFF
V gene: TRBV28; D gene: TRBD2; J gene: TRBJ2-7; clone size: NA; CDR3 DNA: TGTGCCAGCAGTTTCGAGCGGGAGGCCTACGAGCAGTACTTC; CDR3 protein: CASSFEREAYEQYF
V gene: TRBV7-2; D gene: NA; J gene: TRBJ1-2; clone size: NA; CDR3 DNA: TGTGCCAGCAGCTTAAGATCGGCGGGGGGGGATAACTATGGCTACACCTTC; CDR3 protein: CASSLRSAGGDNYGYTF
V gene: TRBV5-5; D gene: TRBD2; J gene: TRBJ2-3; clone size: NA; CDR3 DNA: TGTGCCAGCAGCGTACGACTAGCGGGGGGCACAGATACGCAGTATTTT; CDR3 protein: CASSVRLAGGTDTQYF
V gene: TRBV7-2; D gene: TRBD1; J gene: TRBJ2-7; clone size: NA; CDR3 DNA: TGTGCCAGCAGCGTCAGACAGGGCCAGAACGAGCAGTACTTC; CDR3 protein: CASSVRQGQNEQYF
V gene: TRBV30; D gene: NA; J gene: TRBJ1-1; clone size: NA; CDR3 DNA: TGTGCCTGGAGTGGTACGCCCCTCGTTGGCAGGGCCATGAACACTGAAGCTTTCTTT; CDR3 protein: CAWSGTPLVGRAMNTEAFF
V gene: TRBV3-1/TRBV3-2; D gene: TRBD2; J gene: TRBJ2-2; clone size: NA; CDR3 DNA: TGTGCCAGCAGCCAAGAGGGGATTAGCGGGGGAATGAACACCGGGGAGCTGTTTTTT; CDR3 protein: CASSQEGISGGMNTGELFF
V gene: TRBV7-7; D gene: TRBD2; J gene: TRBJ2-2; clone size: NA; CDR3 DNA: TGTGCCAGCAGCTCCCGTAGCGGGGGGGCTGTCGGGGAGCTGTTTTTT; CDR3 protein: CASSSRSGGAVGELFF
V gene: TRBV3-1/TRBV3-2; D gene: NA; J gene: TRBJ2-7; clone size: NA; CDR3 DNA: TGTGCCAGCAGCCACGCATCTACCTACGAGCAGTACTTC; CDR3 protein: CASSHASTYEQYF
V gene: TRBV5-6; D gene: TRBD1; J gene: TRBJ2-2; clone size: NA; CDR3 DNA: TGTGCCAGCAGCTCGAACCGGGACAGGGTAACCGGGGAGCTGTTTTTT; CDR3 protein: CASSSNRDRVTGELFF
V gene: TRBV5-4; D gene: NA; J gene: TRBJ2-3; clone size: once; CDR3 DNA: TGTGCCAGCAGCTTGGCTGAGGCGGCTAGCACAGATACGCAGTATTTT; CDR3 protein: CASSLAEAASTDTQYF
V gene: TRBV6-4; D gene: TRBD1; J gene: TRBJ2-7; clone size: NA; CDR3 DNA: TGTGCCAGCAGTCACCGGGACAGATTGAGCTCCTACGAGCAGTACTTC; CDR3 protein: CASSHRDRLSSYEQYF
V gene: TRBV21-1; D gene: NA; J gene: TRBJ2-7; clone size: NA; CDR3 DNA: TGTGCCAGCAGCGCTGGACTAGCGGGAGCCTACGAGCAGTACTTC; CDR3 protein: CASSAGLAGAYEQYF
V gene: TRBV6-2/TRBV6-3; D gene: TRBD2; J gene: TRBJ2-1; clone size: NA; CDR3 DNA: TGTGCCAGCAGCCCAAGGCGACTAGCGGGGGGAAATGAGCAGTTCTTC; CDR3 protein: CASSPRRLAGGNEQFF
V gene: TRBV5-1; D gene: NA; J gene: TRBJ2-5; clone size: NA; CDR3 DNA: TGCGCCAGCAGTGTGACACAGGAGACCCAGTACTTC; CDR3 protein: CASSVTQETQYF
V gene: TRBV2; D gene: NA; J gene: TRBJ2-7; clone size: NA; CDR3 DNA: TGTGCCAGCAGTGAACGCCAGTCCAGGGTGGACGAGCAGTACTTC; CDR3 protein: CASSERQSRVDEQYF
V gene: TRBV15; D gene: TRBD2; J gene: TRBJ2-2; clone size: once; CDR3 DNA: TGTGCCACCAGCAGGAACCTGGGGACTAGCGCCCGGGAGCTGTTTTTT; CDR3 protein: CATSRNLGTSARELFF
V gene: TRBV24-1; D gene: TRBD1; J gene: TRBJ2-7; clone size: NA; CDR3 DNA: TGTGCCACCAGTGATGCGGACAGGGGCTACGAGCAGTACTTC; CDR3 protein: CATSDADRGYEQYF
V gene: TRBV3-1/TRBV3-2; D gene: NA; J gene: TRBJ2-5; clone size: once; CDR3 DNA: TGTGCCAGCAGCCTAAATCGGAGGGTAAATCAAGAGACCCAGTACTTC; CDR3 protein: CASSLNRRVNQETQYF
V gene: TRBV10-3; D gene: NA; J gene: TRBJ2-7; clone size: NA; CDR3 DNA: TGTGCCATCAGTGAGTCTAAGACAGCCAATTGGGTCGAGCAGTACTTC; CDR3 protein: CAISESKTANWVEQYF
V gene: TRBV4-2; D gene: TRBD1; J gene: TRBJ1-2; clone size: NA; CDR3 DNA: TGTGCCAGCAGCCATTTAGGGACAGGGGATGGCTACACCTTC; CDR3 protein: CASSHLGTGDGYTF
V gene: TRBV21-1; D gene: NA; J gene: TRBJ2-2; clone size: NA; CDR3 DNA: TGTGCCAGCAGCAAAGCACAGGGGATAAACACCGGGGAGCTGTTTTTT; CDR3 protein: CASSKAQGINTGELFF
V gene: TRBV5-4; D gene: NA; J gene: TRBJ2-1; clone size: NA; CDR3 DNA: TGTGCCAGCAGCCCGGTCGGGGGTTACTCCTACAATGAGCAGTTCTTC; CDR3 protein: CASSPVGGYSYNEQFF
V gene: TRBV30; D gene: NA; J gene: TRBJ1-3; clone size: NA; CDR3 DNA: TGTGCCTGGTTAGCCGGGGTGGAACTCTCAAACACCATATATTTT; CDR3 protein: CAWLAGVELSNTIYF
V gene: TRBV2; D gene: TRBD2; J gene: TRBJ2-7; clone size: NA; CDR3 DNA: TGTGCCAGCAGGTTAGCGGGGGGCTCATACGAGCAGTACTTC; CDR3 protein: CASRLAGGSYEQYF
V gene: TRBV28; D gene: NA; J gene: TRBJ1-3; clone size: NA; CDR3 DNA: TGTGCCAGCAGGCGTTTCGGTGGCGGAACCTCTGGAAACACCATATATTTT; CDR3 protein: CASRRFGGGTSGNTIYF
V gene: TRBV19; D gene: NA; J gene: TRBJ2-2; clone size: NA; CDR3 DNA: TGTGCCAGTAGTATAGTCCGAGCGAACACCGGGGAGCTGTTTTTT; CDR3 protein: CASSIVRANTGELFF
V gene: TRBV19; D gene: TRBD1; J gene: TRBJ1-4; clone size: NA; CDR3 DNA: TGTGCCAGTAGTATCTTAACAGGGGGGCTTTTCCCCCTCAGCGAAAAACTGTTTTTT; CDR3 protein: CASSILTGGLFPLSEKLFF
V gene: TRBV19; D gene: NA; J gene: TRBJ2-3; clone size: NA; CDR3 DNA: TGTGCCAGTAGTATATTAAGGGGGACAGATACGCAGTATTTT; CDR3 protein: CASSILRGTDTQYF
V gene: TRBV3-1/TRBV3-2; D gene: TRBD2; J gene: TRBJ2-2; clone size: NA; CDR3 DNA: TGTGCCAGCAGCTTTCGGGAGGGCGGGGAGCTGTTTTTT; CDR3 protein: CASSFREGGELFF
V gene: TRBV6-6; D gene: TRBD1; J gene: TRBJ2-7; clone size: few; CDR3 DNA: TGTGCCAGCAGTTACTTGGACAGGGCAAACGAGCAGTACTTC; CDR3 protein: CASSYLDRANEQYF
V gene: TRBV18; D gene: TRBD1; J gene: TRBJ2-2; clone size: once; CDR3 DNA: TGTGCCAGCTCACCAGGACAGGGTACCACCGGGGAGCTGTTTTTT; CDR3 protein: CASSPGQGTTGELFF
V gene: TRBV30; D gene: NA; J gene: TRBJ1-6; clone size: NA; CDR3 DNA: TGTGCCTGGAGTGTGAACAGAAATAATTCACCCCTCCACTTT; CDR3 protein: CAWSVNRNNSPLHF
V gene: TRBV4-1; D gene: NA; J gene: TRBJ1-4; clone size: once; CDR3 DNA: TGCGCCAGCAGCCTTCCTTCCAATGAAAAACTGTTTTTT; CDR3 protein: CASSLPSNEKLFF
V gene: TRBV19; D gene: TRBD1; J gene: TRBJ1-4; clone size: NA; CDR3 DNA: TGTGCCAGTAGCAGGGGACAGGCGGCAACTAATGAAAAACTGTTTTTT; CDR3 protein: CASSRGQAATNEKLFF
V gene: TRBV9; D gene: NA; J gene: TRBJ2-4; clone size: NA; CDR3 DNA: TGTGCCAGCAGCGTCACAGGCGTGGACATTCAGTACTTC; CDR3 protein: CASSVTGVDIQYF
V gene: TRBV27; D gene: NA; J gene: TRBJ2-6; clone size: NA; CDR3 DNA: TGTGCCAGCAGTCGGGACTCTGGGGCCAACGTCCTGACTTTC; CDR3 protein: CASSRDSGANVLTF
V gene: TRBV2; D gene: NA; J gene: TRBJ2-1; clone size: NA; CDR3 DNA: TGTGCCAGCAGTTCGGCAGGGTGGAATGAGCAGTTCTTC; CDR3 protein: CASSSAGWNEQFF
V gene: TRBV2; D gene: TRBD1; J gene: TRBJ1-3; clone size: NA; CDR3 DNA: TGTGCCAGCAGTCCCATCGACAGGGGGCTGGCCGGAAACACCATATATTTT; CDR3 protein: CASSPIDRGLAGNTIYF
V gene: TRBV2; D gene: NA; J gene: TRBJ1-1; clone size: NA; CDR3 DNA: TGTGCCAGCACTATTCGTGGTCTTGATATTGGGGGGATGGGAGCTTTCTTT; CDR3 protein: CASTIRGLDIGGMGAFF